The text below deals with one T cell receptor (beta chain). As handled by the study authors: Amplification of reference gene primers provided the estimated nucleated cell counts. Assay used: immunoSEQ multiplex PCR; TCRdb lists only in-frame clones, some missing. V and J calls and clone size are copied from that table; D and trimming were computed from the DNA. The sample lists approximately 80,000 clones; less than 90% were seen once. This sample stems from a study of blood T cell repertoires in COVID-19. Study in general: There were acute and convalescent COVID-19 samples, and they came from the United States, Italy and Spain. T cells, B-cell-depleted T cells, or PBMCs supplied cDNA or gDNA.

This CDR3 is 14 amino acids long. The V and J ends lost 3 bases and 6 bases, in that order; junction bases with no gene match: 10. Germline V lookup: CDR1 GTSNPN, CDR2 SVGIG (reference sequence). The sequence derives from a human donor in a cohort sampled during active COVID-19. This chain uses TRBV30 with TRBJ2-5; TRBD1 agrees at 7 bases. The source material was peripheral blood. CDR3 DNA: TGTGCCTGGAGCCCCCCAGGGGGAAAACAGACCCAGTACTTC. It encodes CAWSPPGGKQTQYF. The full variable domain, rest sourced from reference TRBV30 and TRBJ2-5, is SQTIHQWPATLVQPVGSPLSLECTVEGTSNPNLYWYRQAAGRGLQLLFYSVGIGQISSEVPQNLSASRPQDRQFILSSKKLLLSDSGFYLCAWSPPGGKQTQYFGPGTRLLVL.